This T cell receptor beta chain was captured by sequencing in a study of T cell changes during pregnancy in multiple sclerosis. Profiling relied on immunoSEQ multiplex PCR, and the TCRdb table lists in-frame clones only, not all of them. The data hold about 84,000 clones, with over 90% observed a single time. The germline V and J ends were trimmed by 0 bases and 12 bases, with 11 bases remaining between them. Per the germline V gene, CDR1 is ENHRY and CDR2 is SYGVKD. The CDR3 is 13 residues long. This chain uses TRBV10-3 with TRBJ1-4; D perhaps matches TRBD1 (6 bases). Source: peripheral blood, taken in the third trimester of pregnancy. This TCR derives from a female donor with multiple sclerosis, enrolled in a pregnancy study. CDR3 DNA sequence: TGTGCCATCAGTGAGTCGCAGGGGAACGAACTGTTTTTT. Its translation: CAISESQGNELFF.